The source of this T cell receptor (beta chain) is a study of long-term antiretroviral therapy in people with HIV. Amounts of roughly 1-11 million cryopreserved PBMC were held in the samples before DNA extraction. V was trimmed by 0 bases and J by 0 bases, leaving 9 bases between them. The CDR3 totals 15 residues. Germline-derived CDR1 and CDR2 are SQVTM and ANQGSEA. Investigators performed immunoSEQ version v3.0 at survey level. What sequencing targeted per sample was about 40,000-50,000 T-cell genomes. The assay was immunoSEQ multiplex PCR, and TCRdb's table has in-frame clones only and misses some. The sample has approximately 36,000 clones, over 70% seen once. Study observations and caveats: Possibly under older ART regimens, blood was drawn between about 2003 and 2018. Transplant-donor-level diversity was not reached after ART, though diversity increased.

Note on this clone: Its matching antigen is unknown.

The material sequenced was unsorted PBMCs, taken 0.6 years after starting antiretroviral therapy. This TCR derives from a man aged 18 to 30 with HIV. The chain links TRBV29-1 to TRBJ2-1; no definite D call. In DNA form, the CDR3 reads TGCAGCGTTGAAGAGCCCCCTTCCTCCTACAATGAGCAGTTCTTC. It specifies CSVEEPPSSYNEQFF.